The TCR beta chain described here comes from a study of blood T cell repertoires in COVID-19. Study at large: Sources were T cells, B-cell-depleted T cells, or PBMCs; the material itself was cDNA or gDNA.

Sequencing was performed with immunoSEQ multiplex PCR; in TCRdb, only in-frame clones are kept and a portion is missing. The data hold more than 85,000 clones, with 84% observed a single time. This CDR3 has 15 amino acids. CDR1 and CDR2 from the germline V gene are SGHAT and FQNNGV. The V end was cut by 3 bases, the J end by 4 bases, with 15 bases between. V usage is TRBV11-2 and J usage is TRBJ1-2; D is possibly TRBD1 (5 bases). The sequence was obtained from a human donor in a cohort sampled during active COVID-19. Source material: peripheral blood. CDR3 in amino acids: CASSFTPGWLYGYTF. The CDR3 region has the DNA TGTGCCAGCAGCTTTACGCCAGGGTGGCTCTATGGCTACACCTTC.